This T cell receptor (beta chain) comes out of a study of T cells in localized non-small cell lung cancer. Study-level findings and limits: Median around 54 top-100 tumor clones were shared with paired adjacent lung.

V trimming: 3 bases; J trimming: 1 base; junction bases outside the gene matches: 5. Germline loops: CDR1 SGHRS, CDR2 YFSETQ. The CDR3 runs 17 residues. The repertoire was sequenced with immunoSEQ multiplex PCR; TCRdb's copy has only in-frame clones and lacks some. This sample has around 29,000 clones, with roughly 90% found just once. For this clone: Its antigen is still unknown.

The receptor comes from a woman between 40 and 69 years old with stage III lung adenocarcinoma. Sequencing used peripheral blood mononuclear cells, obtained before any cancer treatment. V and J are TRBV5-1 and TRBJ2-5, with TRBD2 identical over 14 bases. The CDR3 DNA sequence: TGCGCCAGCAGCTGGGGACTAGCGGGAGCCACCCAAGAGACCCAGTACTTC. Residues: CASSWGLAGATQETQYF.